One sample yielded the 18 T cell receptor beta chains listed below, sequenced in a study of human T cells and chemical hapten exposure. Documented time point: pre-sensitization, week 0. The sample's treatment: therapeutic diphenylcyclopropenone sensitization with weekly scalp DPC. TCRdb passed the RACE reads through MiXCR, listing each CDR3 protein once. The table shows about 89,000 distinct CDR3 sequences, with approximately 11% occurring only once. Specimen: whole blood, collected in connection with sensitization to the hapten diphenylcyclopropenone (DPC). The receptors stem from a woman in her fifties or sixties with alopecia areata. Some clones in this sample may be carry-over from other donors' samples.

V is TRBV6-1 and J is TRBJ2-5, with 10 bases identical to TRBD1. CDR1 and CDR2 from the germline V gene are MNHNS and SASEGT. The CDR3 is 13 amino acids. V was pared by 9 bases and J by 1 base, with 2 bases of the junction left unmatched. CDR3 protein: CASWTGGQETQYF. CDR3 sequence (DNA): TGTGCCAGTTGGACAGGGGGCCAAGAGACCCAGTACTTC.

The chain joins TRBV11-2 to TRBJ2-7; D perhaps matches TRBD1 (5 bases). Germline V gene data show CDR1 as SGHAT and CDR2 as FQNNGV. There are 14 residues in the CDR3. V was cut by 2 bases and J by 6 bases, with 14 bases left in between. CDR3 in amino acids: CASSLSTGLGEQYF. The CDR3 coding sequence is TGTGCCAGCAGCTTATCAACAGGCCTCGGCGAGCAGTACTTC.

This clonotype was counted many times. The chain links TRBV11-2 to TRBJ2-2; D uncertain. CDR1 and CDR2 from the germline V gene are SGHAT and FQNNGV. Trimming shortened V by 1 base and J by 6 bases, and 9 bases separated the two germline ends. CDR3 length equals 14 residues. DNA for the CDR3: TGTGCCAGCAGCTTAGTGCGGCCGCCCGGGGAGCTGTTTTTT. This gives the protein CASSLVRPPGELFF.

The J gene is TRBJ2-1, the V gene TRBV9; 9 bases line up with TRBD2. CDR1 and CDR2 (germline): SGDLS, YYNGEE. The CDR3 length is 17 residues. Trimming removed 4 bases from V and 8 bases from J; junction bases left unmatched: 16. The DNA of the CDR3 is TGTGCCAGCAGCCCCCCCCGGGGGACTAGCAACTTCTATGAGCAGTTCTTC. Translating gives CASSPPRGTSNFYEQFF.

In this sample, this clonotype turned up many times. V and J are TRBV5-4 and TRBJ2-2; D is uncertain. Deletions cut 0 bases from V and 2 bases from J, with 5 bases between. The germline CDR1 and CDR2 sequences are SGHNT and YYREEE (reference sequence). The CDR3 runs to 14 residues. Written as DNA, the CDR3 is TGTGCCAGCAGCTTGGGCGGCAACACCGGGGAGCTGTTTTTT. This encodes CASSLGGNTGELFF.

The sample holds many counts of this clonotype. This chain links TRBV10-3 with TRBJ2-3; perhaps TRBD2 as D (7 bases). Germline V CDR1 and CDR2: ENHRY, SYGVKD. The CDR3 is made up of 16 amino acids. Trimming took 5 bases from V and 4 from J, leaving 19 bases between them. The CDR3 loop reads CAISLAGAQSSDTQYF. CDR3 in DNA: TGTGCCATCAGTTTGGCGGGGGCCCAGAGCTCAGATACGCAGTATTTT.

J is TRBJ2-5 and V is TRBV5-5; D gene unclear. Germline assignment: CDR1 SGHKS and CDR2 YYEKEE (reference sequence). V was shortened by 0 bases and J by 1 base, with 7 bases between the two germline ends. The CDR3 length is 14 residues. This CDR3 is CASSLGPAQETQYF. The CDR3 coding sequence is TGTGCCAGCAGCTTGGGACCAGCCCAAGAGACCCAGTACTTC. The whole variable domain, filled in from reference TRBV5-5 and TRBJ2-5, reads DAGVTQSPTHLIKTRGQQVTLRCSPISGHKSVSWYQQVLGQGPQFIFQYYEKEERGRGNFPDRFSARQFPNYSSELNVNALLLGDSALYLCASSLGPAQETQYFGPGTRLLVL.

This clonotype was seen ten or more times. This rearrangement joins TRBV9 to TRBJ2-3; the D is unclear. There are 12 residues in the CDR3. V lost 0 bases and J 6 bases, leaving 5 bases between the germline ends. Germline CDR1 and CDR2: SGDLS and YYNGEE. The CDR3 DNA is TGTGCCAGCAGCGTAGTAGGGGATACGCAGTATTTT. It codes for CASSVVGDTQYF. The full variable domain, in which reference TRBV9 and TRBJ2-3 provide the parts outside the CDR3, is DSGVTQTPKHLITATGQRVTLRCSPRSGDLSVYWYQQSLDQGLQFLIQYYNGEERAKGNILERFSAQQFPDLHSELNLSSLELGDSALYFCASSVVGDTQYFGPGTRLTVL.

The chain employs TRBV20-1 and TRBJ1-5, with D hard to call. CDR3 size: 12 residues. Germline CDR1 and CDR2: DFQATT and SNEGSKA (reference sequence). Between the trimmed V and J ends, which lost 4 bases and 7 bases, there was a span of 11 bases. This chain's CDR3 is CSAMGIGQPQHF. CDR3 sequence (DNA): TGCAGTGCTATGGGGATCGGGCAGCCCCAGCATTTT.

This clonotype was observed many times. The junction does not match germline at one end; this may be a read error. The gene calls are TRBV4-2 and TRBJ1-6; D gene unclear. Germline V CDR1 and CDR2: LGHNA, YNFKEQ. The CDR3 extends over 17 amino acids. The CDR3 protein is CASSKETQDLLGSPLHF. In DNA form, the CDR3 reads TGTGCCAGCAGCAAAGAGACGCAGGACCTTCTAGGTTCACCCCTCCACTTT.

This rearrangement joins TRBV20-1 to TRBJ1-5, with 7 bases fitting TRBD1. V lost 0 bases to trimming and J lost 3 bases; unmatched junction nucleotides: 8. Germline V lookup: CDR1 DFQATT, CDR2 SNEGSKA (reference sequence). The CDR3 is 16 residues long. The CDR3 loop is CSARDPLQGYNQPQHF. CDR3 nucleotides: TGCAGTGCTAGAGATCCTTTACAGGGGTACAATCAGCCCCAGCATTTT.

The chain recombines TRBV5-1 with TRBJ1-1, with D perhaps TRBD1 (5 bases). Germline V gene lookup returns CDR1 SGHRS and CDR2 YFSETQ. Trimming cost V 0 bases and J 1 base, with 10 bases left between them. The CDR3 spans 15 residues. The CDR3 spells CASSLVPGPNTEAFF. The CDR3 coding sequence is TGCGCCAGCAGCTTGGTGCCAGGGCCGAACACTGAAGCTTTCTTT.

This clonotype was picked up a small number of times. The genes are TRBV10-3 and TRBJ1-1; a weak D match, TRBD1 (6 bases). The CDR3 has 15 amino acids. Germline loops: CDR1 ENHRY, CDR2 SYGVKD. Trimming left V 3 bases short and J 3 bases short, with 14 bases between. The CDR3 nucleotides read TGTGCCATCAGTGAAAGGGGGGCCGCGGACACTGAAGCTTTCTTT. Translated: CAISERGAADTEAFF.

This clonotype was observed many times. This sequence joins TRBV5-1 and TRBJ2-3; 7 bases align to TRBD1. This CDR3 comprises 15 residues. The germline V gene has CDR1 SGHRS and CDR2 YFSETQ. V gave up 1 base and J gave up 4 bases; unmatched junction bases: 6. This CDR3 reads CASSLQGQMADTQYF. DNA of the CDR3: TGCGCCAGCAGCTTGCAGGGACAGATGGCAGATACGCAGTATTTT.

The gene calls are TRBV7-2 and TRBJ2-7, with TRBD1 matching over 7 bases. V shed 1 base, J shed 2 bases, and the junction held 5 bases outside the gene matches. CDR1 SGHTA and CDR2 FQGNSA come from the germline V gene. CDR3 length: 15 residues. This CDR3 is CASSLGGTATYEQYF. CDR3 sequence (DNA): TGTGCCAGCAGCTTAGGGGGGACAGCTACCTACGAGCAGTACTTC. Looking up the rest from reference TRBV7-2 and TRBJ2-7 gives the full variable domain: GAGVSQSPSNKVTEKGKDVELRCDPISGHTALYWYRQSLGQGLEFLIYFQGNSAPDKSGLPSDRFSAERTGGSVSTLTIQRTQQEDSAVYLCASSLGGTATYEQYFGPGTRLTVT.

This clonotype has just a few counts. This chain links TRBV27 with TRBJ2-7, with D perhaps TRBD1 (6 bases). CDR3 length: 16 amino acids. Germline V gene sequence: CDR1 MNHEY, CDR2 SMNVEV (reference sequence). Trimming took 2 bases from V and 7 from J, leaving 21 bases between them. The CDR3 DNA reads as TGTGCCAGCAGTTTAACGGTCTCCCCTTGGGGGCGAGAGCAGTACTTC. Protein: CASSLTVSPWGREQYF.

Worth noting for this clonotype: A much bigger clone sits one base away, suggesting this may be a read error. The chain links TRBV18 to TRBJ1-3, with 7 bases aligning to TRBD1. CDR1 KGHSH and CDR2 LQKENI come from the germline V gene. The CDR3 consists of 17 residues. CDR3 sequence: CVSSPMLGQSSGNTIYF. For the CDR3, the DNA is TGTGTCAGCTCACCAATGTTGGGACAGAGCTCTGGAAACACCATATATTTT.

This clonotype turned up a few times. This chain links TRBV5-8 with TRBJ1-2; no clear D gene. CDR1 is SGHTS and CDR2 is YDEGEE in the germline V gene. V was shortened by 0 bases and J by 7 bases, with 10 bases between the two germline ends. CDR3 length: 13 amino acids. This CDR3 is CASSLDGISGYTF. CDR3 bases: TGTGCCAGCAGCTTGGACGGAATTTCTGGCTACACCTTC.